The 17 T cell receptor beta chains listed next were all sequenced from one sample in a study of tumor-infiltrating lymphocytes in primary liver carcinoma. RNA and DNA were co-extracted from around 20-30 mg of unsorted bulk tissue. A primer matching the constant region was used to make TCR beta cDNA from 500 to 650 ng of total RNA. Library construction for TCR beta comprised three nested multiplex PCR rounds performed with slightly modified ARM-PCR. With TRBV1-TRBV30 forward primers and a C-beta reverse primer, the first two PCR rounds were run for approximately 9 cycles each. TCRdb reanalysed the multiplex PCR reads using MiXCR and keeps one entry per CDR3 protein. The sample lists fewer than 85,000 distinct CDR3 sequences; approximately 70% were seen once. Input material: tumor-adjacent normal liver tissue. The source is a man aged 35 to 55 with primary liver carcinoma and hepatitis B virus infection.

The chain employs TRBV2 and TRBJ2-5; TRBD2 is a possible D gene (5 bases). Germline-derived CDR1 and CDR2 are SNHLY and FYNNEI. V was cut by 6 bases and J by 2 bases, with 7 bases left in between. This CDR3 has 12 amino acids. Here the CDR3 DNA reads TGTGCCAGCAGAGCGGTTCAAGAGACCCAGTACTTC. Translated, it gives CASRAVQETQYF.

As regards this clonotype: A much larger clonotype is one base distant, so this may be a read error. The rearrangement uses TRBV11-1 and TRBJ2-4, with TRBD2 matching over 13 bases. Germline V gene lookup returns CDR1 SGHAT and CDR2 FQDESV (reference sequence). CDR3 length: 17 residues. The CDR3: CANSFPGTSGTEDIQYF. The CDR3 coding sequence is TGTGCCAACAGCTTTCCCGGGACTAGCGGGACCGAAGACATTCAGTACTTC.

The rearrangement links TRBV4-2 to TRBJ2-2, with D possibly being TRBD2 (6 bases). V was trimmed by 6 bases and J by 14 bases, leaving 34 bases between them. Germline CDR1 reads LGHNA; CDR2 reads YNFKEQ. The CDR3 is 18 residues long. The CDR3 spells CASSMQAGDITTGEELFF. The DNA for the CDR3 is TGTGCCAGCAGTATGCAGGCAGGCGACATTACCACCGGGGAGGAACTGTTTTTT.

With respect to this clonotype: One junction end does not reproduce the germline sequence, and a read error may be involved. This chain connects TRBV6-6 to TRBJ2-3, with 11 bases lining up with TRBD2. CDR1 and CDR2 from the germline V gene are MNHNY and SVGAGI (reference sequence). This CDR3 spans 17 amino acids. The CDR3 is CVSSYSGLAVASDTQYF. CDR3 sequence (DNA): TGTGTCAGCAGTTACTCGGGACTAGCGGTAGCATCAGATACGCAGTATTTT.

Concerning this clonotype: Possible read error: a much larger clone is one base away. As the CDR3 is not closed by the conserved phenylalanine or tryptophan, this likely results from a read error. The rearrangement uses TRBV28 and TRBJ1-1, with D tentatively TRBD1 (5 bases). The CDR3 consists of 13 residues. Germline CDR1 MDHEN, CDR2 SYDVKM. V lost 5 bases to trimming and J lost 6 bases, with 13 bases between them. The CDR3 DNA reads TGTGCCAGCAGTGAGGGGCGCTACCCTGAAGCTTTCCTT. Translated, it gives CASSEGRYPEAFL.

Concerning this clonotype itself: At one boundary the junction diverges from the germline segment, which might be a read error. The V call is TRBV11-1, the J call TRBJ2-1; no definite D call. The CDR3 is 15 residues long. The V gene's germline CDR1 is SGHAT and CDR2 FQDESV (reference sequence). CDR3 region: CASRDETILSNEQFF. The CDR3 DNA sequence: TGTGCCAGCAGGGATGAGACAATCCTCTCCAATGAACAGTTCTTC.

In regard to this clonotype: Its ends do not fully match the called genes, so a read error is possible. The chain uses TRBV6-5 and TRBJ2-1; weak D call: TRBD2 (6 bases). Germline loops: CDR1 MNHEY, CDR2 SVGAGI. The CDR3 runs to 18 residues. This CDR3 reads CTSSPRYQLPGETHEQFF. CDR3 nucleotide sequence: TGTACCAGCAGTCCACGATACCAACTACCGGGAGAAACACATGAGCAGTTCTTC.

This clonotype occurred once. The CDR3: CASSSAGDTQFF. The CDR3 DNA follows: TGCGCCAGTAGTTCCGCGGGGGACACGCAGTTCTTC. V usage is TRBV5-1 and J usage is TRBJ2-1, with D maybe TRBD2 (7 bases). Trimming shortened V by 8 bases and J by 12 bases, and 18 bases separated the two germline ends. Looked up from germline, CDR1 is SGHRS and CDR2 is YFSETQ. The CDR3 has 12 residues.

Points on this clonotype: The CDR3 ends on some other residue instead of the conserved phenylalanine or tryptophan, so this is likely a read error. This chain joins TRBV11-1 and TRBJ2-5, with TRBD1 matching over 7 bases. This CDR3 has 14 residues. Germline assignment: CDR1 SGHAT and CDR2 FQDESV (reference sequence). DNA of the CDR3: TGTATCAGCAGTGGACAGGTGGAGGTGGAGACCCAGTACCTC. Translated, it gives CISSGQVEVETQYL.

J is TRBJ2-7 and V is TRBV4-2; no reliable D call. V was trimmed by 2 bases and J by 6 bases, leaving 11 bases between them. The CDR3 is made up of 13 amino acids. The germline V gene encodes CDR1 LGHNA and CDR2 YNFKEQ. The CDR3 region has the DNA TGTGCCAGCAGCCAATCGGCGGCTACCGAGCAGTACTTC. Translated, it gives CASSQSAATEQYF.

Worth noting for this clonotype: A read error may account for a junction end that differs from germline. The J gene is TRBJ2-3, the V gene TRBV11-2; D is undetermined. The CDR3 runs 12 residues. Germline V gene sequence: CDR1 SGHAT, CDR2 FQNNGV. CDR3: CTSSTSTDTQYF. The DNA of the CDR3 is TGTACCAGCAGTACCAGCACAGATACGCAGTATTTT.

Many counts were recorded for this clonotype. This chain connects TRBV29-1 to TRBJ2-7; D might be TRBD2 (6 bases). The germline V gene has CDR1 SQVTM and CDR2 ANQGSEA. Trimming cost V 5 bases and J 0 bases, with 23 bases left between them. The CDR3 loop spans 17 amino acids. The CDR3 region is CSVLGGSGVRSSYEQYF. Here the CDR3 DNA reads TGCAGCGTTTTAGGTGGTTCGGGAGTGAGGAGCTCCTACGAGCAGTACTTC.

The genes are TRBV6-1 and TRBJ2-3, with D unclear. The germline V and J ends were trimmed by 6 bases and 10 bases, with 17 bases remaining between them. This CDR3 is 13 amino acids long. From germline, CDR1 is MNHNS and CDR2 SASEGT. The chain's CDR3 is CASRRYELDSQYF. CDR3 nucleotide sequence: TGTGCCAGCAGACGGTACGAGTTGGATTCGCAGTATTTT.

CDR3 coding DNA: TGTACCATCAGTGTACAGGGGGTAACTAATGAAAAACTGTTTTTT. Its translation: CTISVQGVTNEKLFF. The V gene is TRBV6-1, the J gene TRBJ1-4, with 8 positions matching TRBD1. The germline V gene encodes CDR1 MNHNS and CDR2 SASEGT. The CDR3 is made up of 15 amino acids.

About this clonotype itself: A much larger clone lies a single base off, so this may be a read error. V is TRBV10-3 and J is TRBJ2-2, with 8 bases matching TRBD2. CDR3 size: 15 residues. Germline V gives CDR1 ENHRY, CDR2 SYGVKD. The CDR3 DNA reads TGTGCCATCGGTGAGACTAGCGCGAACACCGGGGAGCTGTTTTTT. Protein sequence: CAIGETSANTGELFF.

Many counts were recorded for this clonotype. This sequence joins TRBV25-1 and TRBJ1-6; a weak D match, TRBD1 (5 bases). V was cut by 6 bases and J by 7 bases, with 13 bases left in between. Germline loops: CDR1 MGHDK, CDR2 SYGVNS. This CDR3 is built from 14 residues. The CDR3 protein is CASRRDGKNSPLHF. Written as DNA, the CDR3 is TGTGCCAGCAGAAGGGACGGGAAGAATTCACCCCTCCACTTT.

Comments on this clonotype: The junction departs from the called germline gene at one end, perhaps through a read error. This rearrangement joins TRBV29-1 to TRBJ2-1, with 7 bases matching TRBD1. The CDR3 covers 16 residues. Germline loops: CDR1 SQVTM, CDR2 ANQGSEA. As DNA, the CDR3 is TGCAGCATTGAAGAACCGGACAGGACATCCTACAATGAGCAGTTCTTC. As protein: CSIEEPDRTSYNEQFF.